Below are 21 T cell receptor beta chains sequenced from a single sample in a study of tumor-infiltrating lymphocytes in primary liver carcinoma (dated by TCRdb to 2017 to 2019). TRIzol reagent was used to extract blood RNA from unsorted whole blood, while the DNeasy Blood & Tissue kit provided the germline DNA. Sequenced using an Illumina HiSeq 2500. A constant-region primer and ProtoScript II reverse transcriptase were used to reverse-transcribe TCRbeta-specific cDNA from around 540 ng total RNA. Construction of the TCRbeta libraries relied on three nested rounds of multiplex PCR, following a slightly modified ARM-PCR procedure. Each of the first two PCR rounds ran for approximately 9 cycles using multiplex TRBV1-TRBV30 forward primers together with a Cbeta reverse primer. TCRdb reprocessing: public reads trimmed at Q25 with fastp, clones called with MiXCR, in-frame beta chains kept. Duplicate CDR3 protein sequences are folded into a single record with the most common DNA and genes. This sample gives 320,000 or so distinct CDR3 sequences in total; 65% of them show up just once. The biggest ten clones account for more than 8.5% of the sample.

Source material: peripheral blood. These receptors were collected from a man aged 40-55 years with primary liver carcinoma and hepatitis B virus infection.

A note on this clonotype: Since a much larger clone is just one base distant, this may be a read error. The chain is built from TRBV4-2 and TRBJ2-1, with D unresolved. Germline values: CDR1 LGHNA, CDR2 YNFKEQ. This CDR3 is 16 amino acids long. V was trimmed by 4 bases and J by 0 bases, leaving 13 bases between them. For the CDR3, the DNA is TGTGCCAGCAGCCCCTCATACTGGAGCTCCTACAATGAGCAGTTCTTC. Amino acids: CASSPSYWSSYNEQFF.

Notes on this clonotype: The junction does not match germline at one end; this may be a read error. This chain links TRBV6-2 or TRBV6-3 with TRBJ2-7; TRBD2 aligns across 14 bases. Germline values: CDR1 MNHEY, CDR2 SVGEGT. The CDR3 contains 13 residues. The CDR3 loop reads CASSYSGLAGVEF. In DNA form, the CDR3 reads TGTGCCAGCAGTTACTCGGGACTAGCGGGAGTCGAATTC.

This clonotype was observed many times. The chain carries TRBV6-1 and TRBJ2-7; 12 bases line up with TRBD1. Germline CDR1 reads MNHNS; CDR2 reads SASEGT. CDR3 size: 14 residues. V shed 2 bases, J shed 7 bases, and the junction held 3 bases outside the gene matches. In DNA, the CDR3 is TGTGCCAGCAGTGAACGGGACAGGGGGCGAGAGCAGTACTTC. Residues: CASSERDRGREQYF.

A remark on this clonotype: A much larger clone is a single base away; this may be a read error. The rearrangement links TRBV4-1 to TRBJ2-1; either TRBD1 or TRBD2 may fit D (5 bases each). The CDR3 runs 16 residues. The V end lost 4 bases, the J end lost 6 bases, and 19 bases lay between the germline ends. The germline CDR1 and CDR2 sequences are MGHRA and YSYEKL. The CDR3 here is CASSRDQPGPGNEQFF. In DNA form, the CDR3 reads TGCGCCAGCAGCCGAGATCAACCGGGACCAGGCAATGAGCAGTTCTTC.

Details on this clonotype: This could be a read error, since a much larger clone is one nucleotide away. The chain recombines TRBV4-1 with TRBJ1-4, with TRBD1 matching over 8 bases. Germline V gene sequence: CDR1 MGHRA, CDR2 YSYEKL. Trimming at V came to 0 bases and at J to 6 bases, leaving 6 bases not matched to a gene. The CDR3 sequence is 16 residues long. The CDR3 bases are TGCGCCAGCAGCCAAGACCCCAGGGGGCACGATGAAAAACTGTTTTTT. Protein: CASSQDPRGHDEKLFF.

A note on this clonotype: Relative to the germline gene, one junction end is altered; a read error may explain this. The J gene is TRBJ2-1, the V gene TRBV12-3 or TRBV12-4; D is unclear. The CDR3 length is 16 residues. The DNA for the CDR3 is TGTGTCAGCAGTGGGCCCCGGCGGACCCCTCCGTATGAGCAGTTCTTC. It yields the protein CVSSGPRRTPPYEQFF.

This clonotype has ten or more counts. The chain has TRBV5-5 and TRBJ2-3; a weak D match, TRBD2 (5 bases). V was trimmed by 1 base and J by 6 bases, leaving 9 bases between them. In germline, CDR1 is SGHKS, CDR2 YYEKEE (reference sequence). The CDR3 has 13 amino acids. CDR3 loop: CASSLNAGDTQYF. CDR3 coding DNA: TGTGCCAGCAGCTTGAATGCGGGCGATACGCAGTATTTT.

The chain links TRBV4-3 to TRBJ2-3, with D perhaps TRBD1 or TRBD2 (5 bases each). V was cut by 0 bases and J by 6 bases, with 16 bases left in between. Germline V gene sequence: CDR1 LGHNA, CDR2 YSLEER. CDR3 length: 16 residues. The CDR3 DNA reads TGCGCCAGCAGCCAAGACCCGGGGCGCATAGGGGATACGCAGTATTTT. Translation: CASSQDPGRIGDTQYF.

Turning to this clonotype: An end of the junction does not agree with germline; a read error may underlie this. The chain uses TRBV5-5 and TRBJ2-7; D might be TRBD1 (5 bases). The CDR3 has 13 residues. CDR1 is SGHKS and CDR2 is YYEKEE in the germline V gene (reference sequence). CDR3 in amino acids: CASSSVGEGKQYF. CDR3 DNA: TGTGCCAGCAGCTCGGTAGGGGAAGGCAAGCAATACTTC.

This clonotype appeared a few times. The genes are TRBV28 and TRBJ2-2; possible D gene TRBD1, 5 bases. The CDR3 consists of 14 residues. Germline CDR1 is MDHEN and CDR2 is SYDVKM. The germline V and J ends were trimmed by 10 bases and 1 base, with 13 bases remaining between them. Here the CDR3 DNA reads TGTGCCACCCTCGGGCAGGGGAACACCGGGGAGCTGTTTTTT. It translates to CATLGQGNTGELFF.

This clonotype was observed a handful of times. The chain recombines TRBV12-3 or TRBV12-4 with TRBJ2-1, with 14 bases lining up with TRBD2. This CDR3 has 19 amino acids. The junction had 13 bases not matched to a gene; V was cut back by 5 bases and J by 4 bases. The CDR3 sequence: CASSPPGLAGGLDYNEQFF. As DNA, the CDR3 is TGTGCCAGCAGTCCGCCCGGACTAGCGGGAGGCCTCGATTACAATGAGCAGTTCTTC.

Worth noting for this clonotype: A read error may be the cause here, since a much bigger clone is one base away. V is TRBV4-3 and J is TRBJ2-3; 9 nucleotides agree with TRBD2. CDR3 length equals 13 residues. Germline CDR1 is LGHNA and CDR2 is YSLEER. CDR3 residues: CASNQDTGTSRDF. As DNA, the CDR3 is TGCGCCAGCAACCAAGACACCGGGACTAGCAGGGATTTT.

This clonotype was detected only a few times. This rearrangement joins TRBV7-9 to TRBJ1-4; 7 bases are a match to TRBD1. From germline, CDR1 is SEHNR and CDR2 FQNEAQ (reference sequence). The CDR3 length is 16 residues. V lost 2 bases to trimming and J lost 6 bases; unmatched junction nucleotides: 9. This chain's CDR3 is CASSLPLGTGDEKLFF. The CDR3 DNA sequence: TGTGCCAGCAGCTTACCTCTCGGAACAGGGGATGAAAAACTGTTTTTT.

The CDR3 bases are TGTGCCAGCAGCGCCTGGACAGAGGACGAGCAGTACTTC. Its translation: CASSAWTEDEQYF. The chain links TRBV7-3 to TRBJ2-7; possible D gene TRBD1, 6 bases. The CDR3 has 13 residues. V lost 5 bases to trimming and J lost 5 bases, with 13 bases between them. The V gene's germline CDR1 is SGHTA and CDR2 FQGTGA.

To note about this clonotype: The DNA is omitted, as the CDR3 cannot be located on it reliably, and the CDR3 follows TCRdb's listing. J is TRBJ2-7 and V is TRBV12-3 or TRBV12-4. A total of 15 residues make up the CDR3, ends included. The CDR3 loop reads CASSSRVPADYDQYF.

This clonotype occurred a few times. This rearrangement joins TRBV5-4 to TRBJ2-1; a weak D match, TRBD2 (6 bases). This CDR3 comprises 16 residues. CDR1 is SGHNT, CDR2 YYREEE, per germline (reference sequence). Trimming removed 1 base from V and 8 bases from J, with 19 bases in between. The CDR3 is CASSLIGRGSGDEQFF. In nucleotides, the CDR3 is TGTGCCAGCAGCTTGATTGGCCGGGGGTCCGGGGATGAGCAGTTCTTC.

Notes on this clonotype: A much larger clone differs from this one at a single base, so this may be a read error. The gene calls are TRBV6-1 and TRBJ1-5; 9 bases agree with TRBD1. Germline V gene sequence: CDR1 MNHNS, CDR2 SASEGT. This CDR3 comprises 15 residues. J was trimmed by 4 bases and V by 10 bases; bases with no gene match: 11. The CDR3 nucleotides read TGTGCCAACGCTCCGGACAGGGGTTTTAATCAGCCCCAGCATTTT. Translated, it gives CANAPDRGFNQPQHF.

A few counts support this clonotype. J is TRBJ2-1 and V is TRBV5-1; the match to TRBD2 covers 13 bases. The CDR3 extends over 16 amino acids. V lost 2 bases, J lost 9 bases, and 8 bases stayed unmatched. Per germline, CDR1 SGHRS and CDR2 YFSETQ. Written as DNA, the CDR3 is TGCGCCAGCAGCTTAAAAGGACTAGCGGGAGAGGGTGAGCAGTTCTTC. This gives the protein CASSLKGLAGEGEQFF.

Comment on this clonotype: This may be a read error: a much more frequent sequence differs by one nucleotide. The V call is TRBV29-1, the J call TRBJ2-2; perhaps TRBD2 as D (6 bases). CDR1 is SQVTM, CDR2 ANQGSEA, per germline. The CDR3 spans 14 residues. As DNA, the CDR3 is TGCAGCGGGGCGGGACTCACGAACATCGGGGAGCTGTTTTTT. This sequence encodes CSGAGLTNIGELFF.

A note on this clonotype: This may come from a read error, since a much larger clone is one base off. This chain links TRBV29-1 with TRBJ2-3; a possible D gene is TRBD2 (5 bases). V was pared by 7 bases and J by 0 bases, with 17 bases between. This CDR3 is 15 amino acids long. The germline CDR1 and CDR2 sequences are SQVTM and ANQGSEA. CDR3 sequence reads: CSATSTIGSTDTQYF. CDR3 nucleotides: TGCAGCGCTACCTCGACTATCGGCAGCACAGATACGCAGTATTTT.

Concerning this clonotype itself: A much more abundant neighbour one base away suggests this may be a read error. The conserved phenylalanine or tryptophan normally closing the CDR3 is absent here, so this likely arose from a read error. J is TRBJ2-6 and V is TRBV6-6, with TRBD1 matching over 7 bases. Germline V gene data show CDR1 as MNHNY and CDR2 as SVGAGI (reference sequence). V was pared by 2 bases and J by 1 base, with 5 bases of the junction left unmatched. The CDR3 consists of 17 residues. The chain's CDR3 is CASSYNRGISGANVLTI. The CDR3 nucleotides read TGTGCCAGCAGTTACAACAGGGGAATATCTGGGGCCAACGTCCTGACTATC.